The 25 T cell receptor beta chains reported below all come from one sample, sequenced in a study of regulatory T cells in long-lasting Graves disease. TCR beta libraries were built with iRepertoire HTBI primers and Arm-PCR of CDR3 regions. From the multiplex PCR reads, TCRdb called clonotypes with MiXCR, one entry per CDR3 protein. The table includes more than 300,000 distinct CDR3 sequences, less than 20% detected once. Documented time point: persistent/refractory GD, antithyroid drugs over 5 years with positive TRAb. Researchers made the TCR library from RNA that was extracted from PBMCs. Source: peripheral blood mononuclear cells (PBMCs), taken when the disease was refractory, from a patient treated with antithyroid drugs. The receptor source for this set is a female donor with Graves disease.

V gene TRBV6-1 combines with J gene TRBJ2-2; D is perhaps TRBD2 (6 bases). The CDR3 contains 15 residues. Germline lookup yields CDR1 MNHNS and CDR2 SASEGT. Between the trimmed V and J ends, which lost 3 bases and 1 base, there was a span of 9 bases. CDR3 coding DNA: TGTGCCAGCAGTGAGACTAGTTGGAACACCGGGGAGCTGTTTTTT. Translated, it gives CASSETSWNTGELFF.

A few counts support this clonotype. The gene calls are TRBV27 and TRBJ2-7, with a tentative D call TRBD1 (6 bases). Germline assignment: CDR1 MNHEY and CDR2 SMNVEV (reference sequence). The length of the CDR3 is 19 residues. Trimming left V 6 bases short and J 5 bases short, with 32 bases between. This CDR3 reads CASSEIGRGYLRGFHEQYF. The CDR3 DNA is TGTGCCAGCAGCGAAATTGGTCGTGGATATTTAAGGGGGTTCCACGAGCAGTACTTC.

The sample holds many counts of this clonotype. Written as DNA, the CDR3 is TGTGCCAGCAGTACGACAGGGGGCTACGAGCAGTACTTC. Its protein product is CASSTTGGYEQYF. The chain employs TRBV7-9 and TRBJ2-7; the match to TRBD1 covers 9 bases. V trimming: 6 bases; J trimming: 3 bases; junction bases outside the gene matches: 3. Germline V gene data show CDR1 as SEHNR and CDR2 as FQNEAQ (reference sequence). The CDR3 loop spans 13 amino acids.

The chain uses TRBV6-5 and TRBJ1-2, with D possibly matching TRBD1 (6 bases). From germline, CDR1 is MNHEY and CDR2 SVGAGI. The germline V and J ends were trimmed by 4 bases and 4 bases, with 22 bases remaining between them. CDR3 size: 17 residues. The CDR3, as DNA: TGTGCCAGCAGTTTTCCGGAGGGGGGGCCCAGGATCTATGGCTACACCTTC. Encoded protein: CASSFPEGGPRIYGYTF.

This clonotype was seen ten or more times. The chain carries TRBV20-1 and TRBJ2-7; 7 bases are shared with TRBD1. Germline-derived CDR1 and CDR2 are DFQATT and SNEGSKA (reference sequence). Unmatched junction bases numbered 11, after V lost 6 bases and J lost 0 bases. The CDR3 loop spans 15 amino acids. CDR3 bases: TGCAGTGCGATAGGGACAGCCGTTAGCTCCTACGAGCAGTACTTC. This encodes CSAIGTAVSSYEQYF.

This clonotype showed up many times. The V call is TRBV29-1, the J call TRBJ1-2; no reliable D call. V lost 1 base to trimming and J lost 2 bases, with 5 bases between them. This CDR3 contains 12 residues. The germline V gene encodes CDR1 SQVTM and CDR2 ANQGSEA. As DNA, the CDR3 is TGCAGCGTTGAAGCAGAGAACTATGGCTACACCTTC. Translated: CSVEAENYGYTF.

In the case of this clonotype: A much larger clone is a single base away; this may be a read error. J is TRBJ1-1 and V is TRBV7-3, with D perhaps TRBD1 (6 bases). The V end was cut by 5 bases, the J end by 11 bases, with 18 bases between. Germline V lookup: CDR1 SGHTA, CDR2 FQGTGA. The CDR3 consists of 13 residues. DNA for the CDR3: TGTGCCAGCAGCCCTCAGATAGGGACAAACGCTTTCTTT. This translates into CASSPQIGTNAFF. The complete variable domain, with remaining parts taken from reference TRBV7-3 and TRBJ1-1, reads GAGVSQTPSNKVTEKGKYVELRCDPISGHTALYWYRQSLGQGPEFLIYFQGTGAADDSGLPNDRFFAVRPEGSVSTLKIQRTERGDSAVYLCASSPQIGTNAFFGQGTRLTVV.

This clonotype was seen only a few times. The rearrangement joins TRBV5-5 to TRBJ1-5; TRBD1 aligns across 9 bases. Germline values: CDR1 SGHKS, CDR2 YYEKEE (reference sequence). The trim removed 5 bases at V and 5 bases at J, leaving 8 bases unmatched. The CDR3 loop spans 15 amino acids. The CDR3 DNA follows: TGTGCCAGCAGTAACAGGGGGCTGGAATATCAGCCCCAGCATTTT. Translated: CASSNRGLEYQPQHF.

The rearrangement links TRBV4-3 to TRBJ1-1, with 11 bases lining up with TRBD1. The CDR3 totals 15 residues. CDR1 is LGHNA and CDR2 is YSLEER in the germline V gene. Trimming at V came to 4 bases and at J to 3 bases, leaving 4 bases not matched to a gene. CDR3 sequence (DNA): TGCGCCAGCAGCCGGACAGGGGGCGGATACACTGAAGCTTTCTTT. It yields the protein CASSRTGGGYTEAFF.

This clonotype was counted a few times. The gene calls are TRBV3-1 and TRBJ2-2; D possibly corresponds to TRBD2 (6 bases). V lost 6 bases and J 1 base, leaving 15 bases between the germline ends. From germline, CDR1 is LGHDT and CDR2 YNNKEL (reference sequence). The length of the CDR3 is 16 residues. CDR3 sequence reads: CASSFTGTLNTGELFF. The CDR3 DNA follows: TGTGCCAGCAGTTTCACCGGGACTTTGAACACCGGGGAGCTGTTTTTT.

This clonotype came up once. The chain links TRBV28 to TRBJ2-1, with 12 bases matching TRBD2. Germline V gives CDR1 MDHEN, CDR2 SYDVKM. V shed 2 bases, J shed 6 bases, and the junction held 8 bases outside the gene matches. The CDR3 runs to 17 residues. The CDR3 DNA reads as TGTGCCAGCAGTTTAACCCTAGCGGGAGGGCCGAGCAATGAGCAGTTCTTC. It specifies CASSLTLAGGPSNEQFF.

This clonotype was detected ten times or more. This chain joins TRBV7-3 and TRBJ2-5; TRBD2 matches 8 bases. Trimming took 5 bases from V and 5 from J; bases not matched to a gene: 7. Germline CDR1 and CDR2: SGHTA and FQGTGA. The CDR3 has 14 amino acids. The CDR3 DNA sequence: TGTGCCAGCAGCGGAGGACTAGCTGGCGAGACCCAGTACTTC. Translation: CASSGGLAGETQYF.

This clonotype was seen repeatedly, ten times or more. The chain combines TRBV28 with TRBJ2-7; perhaps TRBD1 as D (6 bases). The CDR3 spans 14 residues. Trimming removed 4 bases from V and 2 bases from J, with 12 bases in between. Per the germline V gene, CDR1 is MDHEN and CDR2 is SYDVKM. In nucleotides, the CDR3 is TGTGCCAGCAGTTCTCAGGGGACCGCCTACGAGCAGTACTTC. Protein sequence: CASSSQGTAYEQYF.

On this clonotype: One base away lies a much larger clone, so this may be a sequencing read error. The rearrangement uses TRBV6-9 and TRBJ2-7, with a possible D match to TRBD1 (6 bases). The V gene lost 3 bases and the J gene lost 3 bases, with 9 bases spanning the gap. CDR1 and CDR2 (germline): MNHGY, SVAAGI. The CDR3 spans 13 residues. The CDR3 coding sequence is TGTGCCAGCAGTTACAGGGGCAACTACGAGCAGTACTTC. Its translation is CASSYRGNYEQYF.

This clonotype was detected many times. The CDR3 loop is CASSNDRDDEQYF. The CDR3 nucleotides are TGTGCCAGCAGCAACGACAGGGACGACGAGCAGTACTTC. This chain links TRBV3-1 with TRBJ2-7, with TRBD1 matching over 7 bases. Losses at the gene ends were 5 bases for V and 5 bases for J; bases not matched to a gene: 6. Germline CDR1 and CDR2: LGHDT and YNNKEL (reference sequence). CDR3 size: 13 residues.

In this sample, this clonotype turned up a few times. CDR3 nucleotides: TGTGCCTGGGAGTCGAACGGTGGACAGGGAGGCTATGGCTACACCTTC. This codes for CAWESNGGQGGYGYTF. The genes are TRBV30 and TRBJ1-2, with TRBD1 matching over 8 bases. J lost 4 bases, V lost 5 bases, and 15 bases had no gene match. This CDR3 region has 16 residues. Germline V gives CDR1 GTSNPN, CDR2 SVGIG (reference sequence).

As for this clonotype: A much bigger clone sits one base away, suggesting this may be a read error. The CDR3 ends on some other residue instead of the conserved phenylalanine or tryptophan, so this is likely a read error. The genes are TRBV27 and TRBJ1-1; TRBD1 aligns across 8 bases. This CDR3 has 14 residues. CDR1 is MNHEY, CDR2 SMNVEV, per germline (reference sequence). Unmatched junction bases numbered 6, after V lost 2 bases and J lost 7 bases. The CDR3 DNA is TGTGCCAGCAGTTTAACGATCGGGACAGGTGAAGCTTTCTCT. Translated: CASSLTIGTGEAFS.

This clonotype showed up just a few times. V usage is TRBV6-1 and J usage is TRBJ1-4, with D perhaps TRBD1 (6 bases). Trimming took 7 bases from V and 8 from J, leaving 14 bases between them. In germline, CDR1 is MNHNS, CDR2 SASEGT. The CDR3 extends over 13 amino acids. The CDR3 sequence is CASTQGLREKLFF. The DNA for the CDR3 is TGTGCCAGCACTCAGGGGCTGAGGGAAAAACTGTTTTTT.

This clonotype has just a few counts. The V gene is TRBV6-1, the J gene TRBJ1-3; D is unclear. V dropped 6 bases and J dropped 4 bases, with 4 bases sitting between them. CDR3 length: 11 amino acids. Germline-derived CDR1 and CDR2 are MNHNS and SASEGT. CDR3 in DNA: TGTGCCAGCAGAACAGGAAACACCATATATTTT. Its translation: CASRTGNTIYF.

The rearrangement links TRBV11-2 to TRBJ1-1; weak D call: TRBD1 (6 bases). This CDR3 contains 17 residues. Deletions cut 5 bases from V and 0 bases from J, with 19 bases between. Germline CDR1 SGHAT, CDR2 FQNNGV. The CDR3 region is CASSIVVWQGMNTEAFF. The CDR3, as DNA: TGTGCCAGCAGCATAGTGGTTTGGCAGGGGATGAACACTGAAGCTTTCTTT. Variable domain in full (rest from reference TRBV11-2 and TRBJ1-1): EAGVAQSPRYKIIEKRQSVAFWCNPISGHATLYWYQQILGQGPKLLIQFQNNGVVDDSQLPKDRFSAERLKGVDSTLKIQPAKLEDSAVYLCASSIVVWQGMNTEAFFGQGTRLTVV.

This clonotype was seen ten or more times. V and J are TRBV6-5 and TRBJ1-6; 7 nucleotides line up with TRBD1. The germline V gene encodes CDR1 MNHEY and CDR2 SVGAGI. V dropped 3 bases and J dropped 5; count of bases not matched to a gene: 4. The length of the CDR3 is 15 residues. The CDR3 reads CASSYKGAHNSPLHF. DNA of the CDR3: TGTGCCAGCAGTTATAAGGGGGCCCATAATTCACCCCTCCACTTT.

This chain connects TRBV4-1 to TRBJ1-5; TRBD1 matches at 10 bases. The CDR3 totals 15 residues. Germline assignment: CDR1 MGHRA and CDR2 YSYEKL. V lost 6 bases to trimming and J lost 7 bases; unmatched junction nucleotides: 9. The CDR3 loop is CASRGLDRGRQPQHF. The DNA for the CDR3 is TGCGCCAGCAGGGGCCTAGACAGGGGGCGGCAGCCCCAGCATTTT.

This clonotype has a count of ten or more. The V and J genes are TRBV6-1 and TRBJ2-2; 12 nucleotides match TRBD2. This CDR3 region has 16 residues. CDR1 and CDR2 from the germline V gene are MNHNS and SASEGT. J lost 1 base, V lost 6 bases, and 3 bases had no gene match. DNA for the CDR3: TGTGCCAGCAGAACACTAGCGGGAGGGAACACCGGGGAGCTGTTTTTT. Its translation is CASRTLAGGNTGELFF.

This rearrangement joins TRBV5-1 to TRBJ2-5; 8 bases map to TRBD2. The J call may be in error: the DNA end matches TRBJ2-1 better. The CDR3 contains 16 residues. Germline V CDR1 and CDR2: SGHRS, YFSETQ. CDR3 sequence reads: CASSPGLTSVYNEQFF. The CDR3 nucleotides read TGCGCCAGCAGCCCAGGATTGACTAGCGTGTACAATGAGCAGTTCTTC.

This clonotype was counted ten times or more. The genes are TRBV5-1 and TRBJ1-2; D possibly corresponds to TRBD1 (5 bases). This CDR3 has 14 residues. V shed 7 bases and J shed 2 bases, with 15 bases lying between them. CDR1 is SGHRS and CDR2 is YFSETQ in the germline V gene. The DNA for the CDR3 is TGCGCCAGCTCCAGGACCAGGGAGAACTATGGCTACACCTTC. Translated, it gives CASSRTRENYGYTF.